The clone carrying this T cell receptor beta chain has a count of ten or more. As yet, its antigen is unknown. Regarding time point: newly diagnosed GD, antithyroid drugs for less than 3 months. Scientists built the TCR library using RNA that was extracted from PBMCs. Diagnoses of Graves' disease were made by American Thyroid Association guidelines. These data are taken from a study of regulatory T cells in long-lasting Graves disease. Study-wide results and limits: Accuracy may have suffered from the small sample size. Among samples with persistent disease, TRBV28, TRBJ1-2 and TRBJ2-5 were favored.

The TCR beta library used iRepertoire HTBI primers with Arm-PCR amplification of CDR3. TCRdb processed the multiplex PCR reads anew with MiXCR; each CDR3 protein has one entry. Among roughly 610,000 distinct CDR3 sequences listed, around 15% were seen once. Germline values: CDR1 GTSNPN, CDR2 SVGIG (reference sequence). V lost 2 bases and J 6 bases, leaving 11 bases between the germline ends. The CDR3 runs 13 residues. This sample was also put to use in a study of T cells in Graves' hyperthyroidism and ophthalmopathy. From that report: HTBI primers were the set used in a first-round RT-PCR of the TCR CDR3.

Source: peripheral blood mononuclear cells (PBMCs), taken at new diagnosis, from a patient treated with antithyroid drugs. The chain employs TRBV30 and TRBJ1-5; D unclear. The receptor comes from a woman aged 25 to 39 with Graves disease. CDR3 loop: CAWSPTFGQPQHF. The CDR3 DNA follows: TGTGCCTGGAGTCCCACTTTCGGTCAGCCCCAGCATTTT.